This T cell receptor beta chain emerged from a study of T cells in Graves' hyperthyroidism and ophthalmopathy. This clonotype has ten or more counts. Germline values: CDR1 SNHLY, CDR2 FYNNEI. The CDR3 covers 15 residues. V was clipped by 3 bases and J by 8 bases; unmatched bases: 9. There were TCR beta CDR3 regions amplified from RNA transcripts. During a first-round RT-PCR of the TCR CDR3, the HTBI primer set was used. TCRdb re-called the multiplex PCR reads with MiXCR, one entry per CDR3 protein. Seen here are approximately 630,000 distinct CDR3 sequences, 15% to 20% observed once, and the top ten hold 3% to 4%.

The sequenced sample consisted of blood. This sequence was found in a woman in her thirties with Graves' hyperthyroidism. The chain recombines TRBV2 with TRBJ1-4, with 7 bases identical to TRBD1. The CDR3: CASSDPRGREEKLFF. The CDR3 DNA is TGTGCCAGCAGTGATCCAAGGGGGCGCGAGGAAAAACTGTTTTTT. Full variable domain (remainder filled in from reference TRBV2 and TRBJ1-4): EPEVTQTPSHQVTQMGQEVILRCVPISNHLYFYWYRQILGQKVEFLVSFYNNEISEKSEIFDDQFSVERPDGSNFTLKIRSTKLEDSAMYFCASSDPRGREEKLFFGSGTQLSVL.